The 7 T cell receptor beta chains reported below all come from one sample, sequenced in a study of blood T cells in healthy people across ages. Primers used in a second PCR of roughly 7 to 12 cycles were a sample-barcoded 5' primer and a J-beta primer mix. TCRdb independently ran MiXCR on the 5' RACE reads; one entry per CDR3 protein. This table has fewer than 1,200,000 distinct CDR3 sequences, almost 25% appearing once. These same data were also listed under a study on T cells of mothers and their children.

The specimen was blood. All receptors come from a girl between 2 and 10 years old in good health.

CDR3 residues: CASGLDQHEQFF. In DNA form, the CDR3 reads TGTGCTAGTGGTTTGGATCAGCATGAGCAGTTCTTC. This chain links TRBV12-5 with TRBJ2-1; D is uncertain. The CDR3 sequence is 12 residues long. Looked up from germline, CDR1 is LGHNT and CDR2 is FRNRAP. The V end was cut by 1 base, the J end by 8 bases, with 6 bases between.

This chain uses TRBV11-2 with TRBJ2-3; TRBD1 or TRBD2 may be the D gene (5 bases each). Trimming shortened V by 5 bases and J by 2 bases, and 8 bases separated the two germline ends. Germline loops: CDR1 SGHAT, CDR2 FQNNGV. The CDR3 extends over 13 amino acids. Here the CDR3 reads CASSQGPTDTQYF. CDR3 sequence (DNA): TGTGCCAGCAGCCAGGGACCCACAGATACGCAGTATTTT.

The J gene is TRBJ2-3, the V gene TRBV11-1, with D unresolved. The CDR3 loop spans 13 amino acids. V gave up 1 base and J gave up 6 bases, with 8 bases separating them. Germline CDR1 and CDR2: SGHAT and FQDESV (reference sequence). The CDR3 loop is CASSLVYWDTQYF. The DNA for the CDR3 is TGTGCCAGCAGCTTAGTATACTGGGATACGCAGTATTTT.

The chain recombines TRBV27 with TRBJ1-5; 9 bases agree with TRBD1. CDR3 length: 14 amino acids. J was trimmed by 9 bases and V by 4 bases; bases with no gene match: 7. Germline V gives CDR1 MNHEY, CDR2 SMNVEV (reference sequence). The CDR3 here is CASSSGTGTGPQHF. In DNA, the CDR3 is TGTGCCAGCAGTTCGGGGACAGGGACCGGGCCCCAGCATTTT.

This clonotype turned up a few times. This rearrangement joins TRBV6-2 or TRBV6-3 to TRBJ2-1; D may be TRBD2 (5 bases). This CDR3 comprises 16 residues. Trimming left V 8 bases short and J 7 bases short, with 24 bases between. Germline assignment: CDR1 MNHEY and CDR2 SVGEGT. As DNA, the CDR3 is TGTGCCAGCTCGCAGTGGTCTGTAAAGGGCGGGAATGAGCAGTTCTTC. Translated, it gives CASSQWSVKGGNEQFF.

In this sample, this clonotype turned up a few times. The CDR3 DNA reads TGCGCCAGCAGCCAAGATCGTGGCCTAGCGGGAGGGGAGACCCAGTACTTC. Protein product: CASSQDRGLAGGETQYF. This chain links TRBV4-1 with TRBJ2-5, with 12 bases that match TRBD2. The CDR3 length is 17 residues. Germline V CDR1 and CDR2: MGHRA, YSYEKL. Trimming removed 0 bases from V and 5 bases from J; junction bases left unmatched: 7.

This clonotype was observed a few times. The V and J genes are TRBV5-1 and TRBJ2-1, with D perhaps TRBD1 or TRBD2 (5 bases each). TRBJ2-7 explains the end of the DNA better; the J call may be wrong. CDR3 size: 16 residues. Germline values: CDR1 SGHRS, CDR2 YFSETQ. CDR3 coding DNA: TGCGCCAGCAGCTTTTTGGGACCGGGTTCATCCTACGAGCAGTACTTC. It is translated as CASSFLGPGSSYEQYF.